The clone carrying this TCR beta chain was detected ten times or more. What it binds is unknown. The sample belongs to a study of identical twins. The CDR3 contains 13 residues. V dropped 0 bases and J dropped 6 bases, with 8 bases sitting between them. CDR1 is MNHNY and CDR2 is SVGAGI in the germline V gene (reference sequence). General study results and limits: One should note that invariant MAIT and iNKT cells could partly confound zero-insertion analyses.

Template switching added a universal primer site; cDNA carried unique molecular identifiers. MiXCR, run by TCRdb on the 5' RACE reads, gives a single entry per CDR3 protein. The repertoire has approximately 680,000 distinct CDR3 sequences, 7.1% of them found once; the top ten carry 1.5% to 2%. These same records also appear under a second study, on yellow fever vaccine responses in identical twins.

The receptor's source is a woman aged 18-29 years in good health. The chain links TRBV6-6 to TRBJ1-2, with D hard to call. The material sequenced was PBMCs. The CDR3 bases are TGTGCCAGCAGTTACTCGTTTCTCGATGGCTACACCTTC. Translating it yields CASSYSFLDGYTF.